The source of this T cell receptor beta chain is a study of T cell changes during pregnancy in multiple sclerosis. The table came from immunoSEQ multiplex PCR; TCRdb's copy has only in-frame clones and leaves some out. The sample has approximately 120,000 clones; less than 97% are singletons. The trim removed 10 bases at V and 4 bases at J, leaving 10 bases unmatched. CDR3 length: 15 residues. CDR1 LNHDA and CDR2 SQIVND come from the germline V gene (reference sequence). The chain uses TRBV19 and TRBJ2-1; the match to TRBD2 covers 10 bases. The TCR was taken from a female donor with multiple sclerosis, enrolled in a pregnancy study. Specimen: peripheral blood, collected after pregnancy. The CDR3 reads CATTKVLAGYNEQFF. DNA of the CDR3: TGTGCCACCACCAAGGTACTAGCGGGATACAATGAGCAGTTCTTC.